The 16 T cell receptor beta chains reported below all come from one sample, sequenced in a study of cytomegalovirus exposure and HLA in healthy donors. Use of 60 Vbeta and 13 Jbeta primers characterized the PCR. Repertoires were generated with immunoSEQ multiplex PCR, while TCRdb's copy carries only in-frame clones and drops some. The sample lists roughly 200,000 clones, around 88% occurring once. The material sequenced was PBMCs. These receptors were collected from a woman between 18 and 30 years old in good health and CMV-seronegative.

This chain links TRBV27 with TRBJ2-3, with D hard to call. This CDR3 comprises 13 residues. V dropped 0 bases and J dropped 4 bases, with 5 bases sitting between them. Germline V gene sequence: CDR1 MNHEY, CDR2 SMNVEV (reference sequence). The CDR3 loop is CASSLSAPDTQYF. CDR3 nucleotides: TGTGCCAGCAGTTTATCGGCTCCAGATACGCAGTATTTT.

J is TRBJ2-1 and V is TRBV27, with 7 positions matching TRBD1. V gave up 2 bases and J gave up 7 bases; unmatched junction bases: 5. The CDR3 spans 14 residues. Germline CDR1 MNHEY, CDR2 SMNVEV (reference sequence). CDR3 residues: CASSLVVRGNEQFF. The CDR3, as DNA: TGTGCCAGCAGTTTAGTGGTCAGGGGGAATGAGCAGTTCTTC.

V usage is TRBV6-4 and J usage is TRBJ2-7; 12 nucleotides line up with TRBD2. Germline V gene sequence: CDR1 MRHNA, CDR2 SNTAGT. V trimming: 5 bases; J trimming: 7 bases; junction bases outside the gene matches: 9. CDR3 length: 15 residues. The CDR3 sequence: CASSPGLAGTGEQYF. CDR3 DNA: TGTGCCAGCAGTCCCGGACTAGCGGGGACGGGGGAGCAGTACTTC.

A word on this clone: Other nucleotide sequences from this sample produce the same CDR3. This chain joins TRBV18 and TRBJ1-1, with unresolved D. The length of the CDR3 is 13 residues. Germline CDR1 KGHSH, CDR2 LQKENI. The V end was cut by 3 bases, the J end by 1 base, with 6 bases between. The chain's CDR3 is CASSPSGNTEAFF. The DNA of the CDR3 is TGTGCCAGCTCACCGAGCGGGAACACTGAAGCTTTCTTT.

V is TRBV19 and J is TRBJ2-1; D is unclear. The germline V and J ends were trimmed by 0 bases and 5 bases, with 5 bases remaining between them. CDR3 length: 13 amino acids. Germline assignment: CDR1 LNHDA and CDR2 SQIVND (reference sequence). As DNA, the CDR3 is TGTGCCAGTAGTATAGACCATGACAATGAGCAGTTCTTC. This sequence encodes CASSIDHDNEQFF.

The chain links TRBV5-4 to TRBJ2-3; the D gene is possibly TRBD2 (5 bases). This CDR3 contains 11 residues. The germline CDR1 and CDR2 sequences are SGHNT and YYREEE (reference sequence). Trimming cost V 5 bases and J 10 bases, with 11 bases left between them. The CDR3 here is CASSYLAAQYF. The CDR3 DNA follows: TGTGCCAGCAGTTACCTAGCAGCGCAGTATTTT.

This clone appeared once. The CDR3 loop is CASSIGDSNYGYTF. CDR3 bases: TGTGCCAGTAGTATCGGGGACAGTAACTATGGCTACACCTTC. J is TRBJ1-2 and V is TRBV19; 7 bases match TRBD1. Germline trimming cut 3 bases from V and 1 base from J; bases unmatched to any gene: 2. CDR1 is LNHDA and CDR2 is SQIVND in the germline V gene (reference sequence). The length of the CDR3 is 14 residues.

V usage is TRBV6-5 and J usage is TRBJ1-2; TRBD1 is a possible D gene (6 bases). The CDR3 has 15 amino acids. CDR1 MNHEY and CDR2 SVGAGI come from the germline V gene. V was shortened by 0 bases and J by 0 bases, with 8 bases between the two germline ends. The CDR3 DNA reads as TGTGCCAGCAGTTACTCGAGGACAGCTAACTATGGCTACACCTTC. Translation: CASSYSRTANYGYTF.

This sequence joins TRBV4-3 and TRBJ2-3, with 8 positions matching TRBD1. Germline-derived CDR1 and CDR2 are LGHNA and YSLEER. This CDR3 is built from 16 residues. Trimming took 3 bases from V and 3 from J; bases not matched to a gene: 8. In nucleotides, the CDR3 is TGCGCCAGCAGCCACCTATTTACAGGGGGAACAGATACGCAGTATTTT. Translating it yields CASSHLFTGGTDTQYF.

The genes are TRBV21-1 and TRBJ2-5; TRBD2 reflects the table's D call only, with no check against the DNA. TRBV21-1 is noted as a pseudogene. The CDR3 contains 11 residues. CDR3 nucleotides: TGTGCCAGCAGCGATCGGGAGACCCAGTACTTC. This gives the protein CASSDRETQYF.

The CDR3 loop reads CSASEAAEQYF. CDR3 bases: TGCAGTGCTAGTGAGGCAGCCGAGCAGTACTTC. The genes are TRBV20-1 and TRBJ2-7; D unclear. V was pared by 3 bases and J by 6 bases, with 9 bases between. Germline V gene data show CDR1 as DFQATT and CDR2 as SNEGSKA (reference sequence). The CDR3 is 11 amino acids.

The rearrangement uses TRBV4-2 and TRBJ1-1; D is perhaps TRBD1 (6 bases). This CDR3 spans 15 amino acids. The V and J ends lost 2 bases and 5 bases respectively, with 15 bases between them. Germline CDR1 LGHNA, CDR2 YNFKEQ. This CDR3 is CASSQTQGMQTEAFF. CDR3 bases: TGTGCCAGCAGCCAAACACAGGGTATGCAGACTGAAGCTTTCTTT.

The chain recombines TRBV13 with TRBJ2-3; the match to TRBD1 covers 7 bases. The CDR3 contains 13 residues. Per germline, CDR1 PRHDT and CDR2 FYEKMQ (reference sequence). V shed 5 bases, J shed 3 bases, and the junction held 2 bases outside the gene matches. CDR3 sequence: CASSLQGTDTQYF. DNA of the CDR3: TGTGCCAGCAGCCTACAGGGGACAGATACGCAGTATTTT.

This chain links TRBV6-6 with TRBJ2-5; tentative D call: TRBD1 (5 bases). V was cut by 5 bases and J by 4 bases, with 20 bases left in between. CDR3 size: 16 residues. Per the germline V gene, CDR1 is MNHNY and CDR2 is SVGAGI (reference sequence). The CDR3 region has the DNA TGTGCCAGCAGTAATACAGGTGGGGTAGGGATAGAGACCCAGTACTTC. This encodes CASSNTGGVGIETQYF.

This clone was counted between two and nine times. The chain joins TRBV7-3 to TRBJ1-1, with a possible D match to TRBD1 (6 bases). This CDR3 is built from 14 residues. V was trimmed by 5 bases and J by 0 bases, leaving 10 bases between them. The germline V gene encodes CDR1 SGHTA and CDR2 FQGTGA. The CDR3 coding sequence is TGTGCCAGCAGCGCCGGACAGATGAACACTGAAGCTTTCTTT. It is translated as CASSAGQMNTEAFF.

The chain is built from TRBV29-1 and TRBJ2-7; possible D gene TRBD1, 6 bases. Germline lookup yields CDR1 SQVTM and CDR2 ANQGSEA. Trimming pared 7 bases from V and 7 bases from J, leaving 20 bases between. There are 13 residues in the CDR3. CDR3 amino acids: CSARGPTRGEQYF. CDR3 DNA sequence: TGCAGCGCAAGGGGACCGACCAGGGGAGAGCAGTACTTC.